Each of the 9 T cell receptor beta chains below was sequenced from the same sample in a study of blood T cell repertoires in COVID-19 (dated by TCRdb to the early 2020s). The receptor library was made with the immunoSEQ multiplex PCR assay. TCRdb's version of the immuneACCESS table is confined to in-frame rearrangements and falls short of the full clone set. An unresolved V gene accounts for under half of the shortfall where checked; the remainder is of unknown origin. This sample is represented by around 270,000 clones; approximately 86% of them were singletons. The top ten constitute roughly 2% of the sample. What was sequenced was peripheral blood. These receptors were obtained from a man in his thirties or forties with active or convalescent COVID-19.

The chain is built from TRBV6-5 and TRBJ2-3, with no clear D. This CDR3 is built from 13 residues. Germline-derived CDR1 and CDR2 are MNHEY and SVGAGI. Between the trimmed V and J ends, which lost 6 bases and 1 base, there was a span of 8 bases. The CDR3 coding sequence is TGTGCCAGCAGGGTCGAGGGCACAGATACGCAGTATTTT. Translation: CASRVEGTDTQYF.

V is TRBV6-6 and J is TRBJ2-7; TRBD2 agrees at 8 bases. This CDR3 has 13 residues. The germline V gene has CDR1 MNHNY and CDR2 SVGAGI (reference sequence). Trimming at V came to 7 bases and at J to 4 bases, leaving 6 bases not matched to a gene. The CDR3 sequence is CASNGGGPYEQYF. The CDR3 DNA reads TGTGCCAGCAACGGCGGGGGGCCATACGAGCAGTACTTC.

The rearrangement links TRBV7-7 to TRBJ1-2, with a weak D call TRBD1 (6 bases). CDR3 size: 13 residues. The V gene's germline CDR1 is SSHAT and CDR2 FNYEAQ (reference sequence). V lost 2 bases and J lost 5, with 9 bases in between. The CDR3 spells CASSLYTGYGYTF. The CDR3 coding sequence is TGTGCCAGCAGCTTATATACAGGGTATGGCTACACCTTC.

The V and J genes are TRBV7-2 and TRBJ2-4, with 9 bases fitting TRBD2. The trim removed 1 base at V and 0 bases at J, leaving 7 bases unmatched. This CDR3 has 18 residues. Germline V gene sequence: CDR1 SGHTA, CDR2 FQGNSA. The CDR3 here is CASSLEAGGNLAKNIQYF. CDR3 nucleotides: TGTGCCAGCAGCTTAGAAGCGGGGGGCAACCTAGCCAAAAACATTCAGTACTTC.

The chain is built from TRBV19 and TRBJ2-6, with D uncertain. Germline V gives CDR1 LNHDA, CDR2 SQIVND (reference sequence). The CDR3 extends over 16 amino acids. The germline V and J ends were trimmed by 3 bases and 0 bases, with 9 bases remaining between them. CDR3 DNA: TGTGCCAGTAGTATGGCGGCTAGCTCTGGGGCCAACGTCCTGACTTTC. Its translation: CASSMAASSGANVLTF. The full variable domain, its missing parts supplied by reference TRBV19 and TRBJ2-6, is DGGITQSPKYLFRKEGQNVTLSCEQNLNHDAMYWYRQDPGQGLRLIYYSQIVNDFQKGDIAEGYSVSREKKESFPLTVTSAQKNPTAFYLCASSMAASSGANVLTFGAGSRLTVL.

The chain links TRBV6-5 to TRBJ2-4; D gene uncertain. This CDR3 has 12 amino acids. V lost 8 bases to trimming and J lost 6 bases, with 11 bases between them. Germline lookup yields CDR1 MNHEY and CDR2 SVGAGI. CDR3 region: CASGYSLNIQYF. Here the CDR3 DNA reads TGTGCCAGCGGGTACAGCCTAAACATTCAGTACTTC.

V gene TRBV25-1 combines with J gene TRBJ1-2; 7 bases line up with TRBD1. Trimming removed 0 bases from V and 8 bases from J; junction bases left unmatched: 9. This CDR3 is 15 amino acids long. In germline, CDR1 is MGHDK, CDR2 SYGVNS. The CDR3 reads CASSEYGRGSSGYTF. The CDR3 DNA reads TGTGCCAGCAGTGAATACGGCAGGGGGTCATCCGGCTACACCTTC.

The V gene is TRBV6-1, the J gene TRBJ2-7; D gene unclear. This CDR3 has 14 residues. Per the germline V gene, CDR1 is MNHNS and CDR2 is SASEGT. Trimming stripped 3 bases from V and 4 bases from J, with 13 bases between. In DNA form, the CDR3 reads TGTGCCAGCAGTGACCTGTTGCAGGCTTACGAGCAGTACTTC. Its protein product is CASSDLLQAYEQYF.

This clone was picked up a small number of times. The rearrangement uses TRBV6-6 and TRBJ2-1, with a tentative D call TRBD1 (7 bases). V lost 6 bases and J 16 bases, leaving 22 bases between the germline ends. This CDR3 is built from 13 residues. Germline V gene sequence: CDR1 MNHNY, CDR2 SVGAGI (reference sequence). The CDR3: CASRPEELQGTFF. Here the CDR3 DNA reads TGTGCCAGCAGACCCGAAGAACTACAGGGGACTTTCTTC.